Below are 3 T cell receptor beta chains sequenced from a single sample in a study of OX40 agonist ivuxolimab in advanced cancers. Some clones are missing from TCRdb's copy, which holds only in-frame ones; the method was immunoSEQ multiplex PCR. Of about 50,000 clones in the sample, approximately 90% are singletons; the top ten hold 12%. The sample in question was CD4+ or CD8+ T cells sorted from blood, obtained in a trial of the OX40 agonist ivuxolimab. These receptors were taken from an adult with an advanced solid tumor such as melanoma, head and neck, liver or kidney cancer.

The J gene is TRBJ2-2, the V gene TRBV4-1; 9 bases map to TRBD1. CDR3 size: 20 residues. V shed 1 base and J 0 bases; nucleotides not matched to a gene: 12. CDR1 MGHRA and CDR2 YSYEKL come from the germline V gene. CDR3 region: CASSQVPGQGEGANTGELFF. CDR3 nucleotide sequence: TGCGCCAGCAGCCAAGTCCCGGGACAGGGAGAAGGCGCGAACACCGGGGAGCTGTTTTTT.

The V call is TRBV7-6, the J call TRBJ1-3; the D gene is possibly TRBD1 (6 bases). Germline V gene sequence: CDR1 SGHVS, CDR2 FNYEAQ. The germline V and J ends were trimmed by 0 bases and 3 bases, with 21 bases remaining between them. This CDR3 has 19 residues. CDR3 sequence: CASSLAPVAAGDIGNTIYF. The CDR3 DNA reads TGTGCCAGCAGCTTAGCGCCGGTGGCTGCAGGGGACATTGGAAACACCATATATTTT.

CDR3 region: CASEIGGRVTDTQYF. CDR3 in DNA: TGTGCCAGCGAGATTGGGGGGCGGGTCACAGATACGCAGTATTTT. The chain couples TRBV11-3 to TRBJ2-3; D possibly uses TRBD1 or TRBD2 (6 bases each). Per the germline V gene, CDR1 is SGHNT and CDR2 is YENEEA. Trimming took 8 bases from V and 2 from J, leaving 17 bases between them. This CDR3 has 15 residues.